This TCR beta chain was sequenced during a study of T cells after yellow fever vaccination. Study conclusions and caveats: Boosting was followed by the reappearance of most primary-vaccination clones (around 96% CD4, around 86% CD8).

The CDR3 is made up of 13 amino acids. Germline V gives CDR1 SGHRS, CDR2 YFSETQ. V was shortened by 0 bases and J by 4 bases, with 6 bases between the two germline ends. TCRdb recomputed calls from the 5' RACE reads with MiXCR, one row per CDR3 protein. Here the sample spans 110,000 or so distinct CDR3 sequences, more than 5.5% being singletons. This clonotype was observed many times. Its antigen remains unknown. The receptor comes from a man between 18 and 29 years old who received the YFV17D yellow fever vaccine. J is TRBJ2-3 and V is TRBV5-1, with a possible D match to TRBD1 (6 bases). The sequencing here drew on CD4+ T cells sorted from PBMCs, taken around 45 days after the first yellow fever vaccination. The CDR3: CASSLEGADTQYF. The CDR3 DNA reads TGCGCCAGCAGCTTGGAGGGGGCAGATACGCAGTATTTT.